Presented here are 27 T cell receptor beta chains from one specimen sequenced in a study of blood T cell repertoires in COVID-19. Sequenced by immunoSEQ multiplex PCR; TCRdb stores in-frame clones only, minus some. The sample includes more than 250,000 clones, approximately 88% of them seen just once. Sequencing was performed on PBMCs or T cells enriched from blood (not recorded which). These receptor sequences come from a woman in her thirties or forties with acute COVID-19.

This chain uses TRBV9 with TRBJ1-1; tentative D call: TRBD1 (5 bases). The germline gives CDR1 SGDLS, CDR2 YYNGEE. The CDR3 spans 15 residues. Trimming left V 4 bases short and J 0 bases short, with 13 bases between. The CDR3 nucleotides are TGTGCCAGCAGCCCTGAAGGCAGGGTGAACACTGAAGCTTTCTTT. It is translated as CASSPEGRVNTEAFF.

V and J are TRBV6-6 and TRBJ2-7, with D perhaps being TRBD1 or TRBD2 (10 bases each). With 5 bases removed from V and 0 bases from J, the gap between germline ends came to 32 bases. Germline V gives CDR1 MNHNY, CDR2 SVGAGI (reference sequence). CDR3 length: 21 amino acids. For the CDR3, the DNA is TGTGCCAGCAGTCGGACAGGGGGAAGAGGGGGAGGACTAGCGGTCTCCTACGAGCAGTACGTC. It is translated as CASSRTGGRGGGLAVSYEQYV.

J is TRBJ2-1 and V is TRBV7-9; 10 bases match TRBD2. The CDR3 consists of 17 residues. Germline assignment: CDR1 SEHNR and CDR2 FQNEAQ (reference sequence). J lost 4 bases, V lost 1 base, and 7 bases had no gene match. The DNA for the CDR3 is TGTGCCAGCAGCTTAGTTAGTACTAGCGGGACTTACAATGAGCAGTTCTTC. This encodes CASSLVSTSGTYNEQFF.

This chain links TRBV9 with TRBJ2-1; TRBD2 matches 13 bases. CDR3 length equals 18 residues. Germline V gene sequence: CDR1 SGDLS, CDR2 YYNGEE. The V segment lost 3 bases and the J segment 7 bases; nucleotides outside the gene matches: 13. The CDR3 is CASSAGLAGPTVENEQFF. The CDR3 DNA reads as TGTGCCAGCAGCGCGGGACTAGCGGGACCTACCGTGGAAAATGAGCAGTTCTTC. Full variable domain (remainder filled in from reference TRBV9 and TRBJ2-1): DSGVTQTPKHLITATGQRVTLRCSPRSGDLSVYWYQQSLDQGLQFLIQYYNGEERAKGNILERFSAQQFPDLHSELNLSSLELGDSALYFCASSAGLAGPTVENEQFFGPGTRLTVL.

In DNA, the CDR3 is TGTGCCAGCAGCCCCCTCGGGGAACGGTCGCCGTTTTTT. It yields the protein CASSPLGERSPFF. The chain couples TRBV13 to TRBJ2-2, with D possibly matching TRBD2 (5 bases). Trimming removed 5 bases at V and 16 bases at J, with 20 bases between. Germline CDR1 PRHDT, CDR2 FYEKMQ (reference sequence). The CDR3 is made up of 13 amino acids. The variable domain in full, with the rest retrieved from reference TRBV13 and TRBJ2-2, is AAGVIQSPRHLIKEKRETATLKCYPIPRHDTVYWYQQGPGQDPQFLISFYEKMQSDKGSIPDRFSAQQFSDYHSELNMSSLELGDSALYFCASSPLGERSPFFGEGSRLTVL.

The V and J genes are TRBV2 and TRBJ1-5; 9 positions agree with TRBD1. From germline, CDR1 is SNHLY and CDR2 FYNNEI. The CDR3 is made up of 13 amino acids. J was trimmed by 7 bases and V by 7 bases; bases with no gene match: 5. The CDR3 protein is CASTGQGTQPQHF. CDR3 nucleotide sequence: TGTGCCAGCACAGGACAGGGGACCCAGCCCCAGCATTTT.

As DNA, the CDR3 is TGTGCCAGCAGTGAAAAGGGGCGGGGGGACACTGAAGCTTTCTTT. Protein sequence: CASSEKGRGDTEAFF. The chain combines TRBV2 with TRBJ1-1; D may be TRBD1 (5 bases). The germline V gene has CDR1 SNHLY and CDR2 FYNNEI. V was shortened by 2 bases and J by 3 bases, with 13 bases between the two germline ends. The CDR3 covers 15 residues.

The CDR3, as DNA: TGTGCCAGCAGTGAATCCAGGGGTCTTTATAATTCACCCCTCCACTTT. Protein sequence: CASSESRGLYNSPLHF. The V and J genes are TRBV2 and TRBJ1-6, with D perhaps TRBD1 (6 bases). The CDR3 contains 16 residues. Between the trimmed V and J ends, which lost 2 bases and 4 bases, there was a span of 12 bases. CDR1 is SNHLY, CDR2 FYNNEI, per germline.

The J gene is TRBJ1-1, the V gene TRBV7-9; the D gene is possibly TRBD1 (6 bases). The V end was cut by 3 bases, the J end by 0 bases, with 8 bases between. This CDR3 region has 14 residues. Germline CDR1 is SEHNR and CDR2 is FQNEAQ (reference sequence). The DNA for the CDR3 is TGTGCCAGCAGCTTTACAGGGATGAACACTGAAGCTTTCTTT. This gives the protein CASSFTGMNTEAFF.

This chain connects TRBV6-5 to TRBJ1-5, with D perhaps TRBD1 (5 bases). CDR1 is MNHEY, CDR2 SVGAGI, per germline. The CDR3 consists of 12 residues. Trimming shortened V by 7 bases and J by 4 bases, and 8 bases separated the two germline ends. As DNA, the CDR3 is TGTGCCAGCACGGGGGGGAATCAGCCCCAGCATTTT. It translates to CASTGGNQPQHF.

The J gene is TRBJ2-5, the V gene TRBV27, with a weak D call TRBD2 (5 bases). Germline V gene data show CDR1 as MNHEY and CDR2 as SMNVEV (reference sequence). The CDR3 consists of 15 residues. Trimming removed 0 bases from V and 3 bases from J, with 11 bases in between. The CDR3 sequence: CASSLSSGVKETQYF. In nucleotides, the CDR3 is TGTGCCAGCAGTTTATCGTCCGGGGTCAAAGAGACCCAGTACTTC.

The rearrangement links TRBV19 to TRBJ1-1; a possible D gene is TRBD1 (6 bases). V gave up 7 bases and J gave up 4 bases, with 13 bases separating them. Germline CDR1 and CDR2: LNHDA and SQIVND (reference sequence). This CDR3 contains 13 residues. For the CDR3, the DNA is TGTGCCAGTAAACAGGGTCGGGTCACTGAAGCTTTCTTT. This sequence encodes CASKQGRVTEAFF.

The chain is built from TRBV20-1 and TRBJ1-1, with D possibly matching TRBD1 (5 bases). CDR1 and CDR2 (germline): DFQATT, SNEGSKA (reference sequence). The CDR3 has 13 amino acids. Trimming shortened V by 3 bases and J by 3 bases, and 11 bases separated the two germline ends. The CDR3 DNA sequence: TGCAGTGCTAGTTTCAGGGCGGACACTGAAGCTTTCTTT. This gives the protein CSASFRADTEAFF.

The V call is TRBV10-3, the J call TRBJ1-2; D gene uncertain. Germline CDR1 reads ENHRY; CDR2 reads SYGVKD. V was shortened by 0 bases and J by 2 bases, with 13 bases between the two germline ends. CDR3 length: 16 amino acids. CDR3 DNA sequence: TGTGCCATCAGTGAGTCGGTGCTTATGCAGAACTATGGCTACACCTTC. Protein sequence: CAISESVLMQNYGYTF.

CDR3 loop: CASGLAGGSSDEQFF. The CDR3 nucleotides read TGTGCCAGCGGACTAGCGGGAGGTAGCAGTGATGAGCAGTTCTTC. V usage is TRBV6-5 and J usage is TRBJ2-1; TRBD2 agrees at 14 bases. V lost 8 bases to trimming and J lost 8 bases; unmatched junction nucleotides: 8. Germline CDR1 reads MNHEY; CDR2 reads SVGAGI. CDR3 size: 15 residues.

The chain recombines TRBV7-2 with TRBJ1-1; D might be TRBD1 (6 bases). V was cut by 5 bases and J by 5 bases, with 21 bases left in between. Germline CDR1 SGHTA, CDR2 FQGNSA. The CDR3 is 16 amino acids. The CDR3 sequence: CASSQLYRVYGTEAFF. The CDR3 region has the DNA TGTGCCAGCAGCCAATTGTACAGGGTTTATGGTACTGAAGCTTTCTTT.

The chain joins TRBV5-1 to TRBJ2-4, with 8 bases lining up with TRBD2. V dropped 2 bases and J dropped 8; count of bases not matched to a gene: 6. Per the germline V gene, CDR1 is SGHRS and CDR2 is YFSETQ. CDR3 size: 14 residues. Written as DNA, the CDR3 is TGCGCCAGCAGCTTCGAGCGGGAGAATGACATTCAGTACTTC. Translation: CASSFERENDIQYF.

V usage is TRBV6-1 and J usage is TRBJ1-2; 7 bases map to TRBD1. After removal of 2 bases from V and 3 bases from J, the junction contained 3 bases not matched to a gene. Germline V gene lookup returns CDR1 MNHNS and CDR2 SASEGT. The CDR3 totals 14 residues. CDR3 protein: CASSEQGGYYGYTF. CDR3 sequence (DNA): TGTGCCAGCAGTGAACAAGGGGGCTACTATGGCTACACCTTC.

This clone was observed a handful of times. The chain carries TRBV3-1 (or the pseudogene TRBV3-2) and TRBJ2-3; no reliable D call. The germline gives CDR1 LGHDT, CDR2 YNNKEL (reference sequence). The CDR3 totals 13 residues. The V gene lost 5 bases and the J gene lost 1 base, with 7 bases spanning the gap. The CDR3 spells CASSARGTDTQYF. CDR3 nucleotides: TGTGCCAGCAGCGCGCGAGGCACAGATACGCAGTATTTT.

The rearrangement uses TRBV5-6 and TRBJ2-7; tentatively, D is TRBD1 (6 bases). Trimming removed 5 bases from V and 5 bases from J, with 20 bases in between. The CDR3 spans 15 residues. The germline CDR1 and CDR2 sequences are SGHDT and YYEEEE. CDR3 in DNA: TGTGCCAGCAGTGAGCAGGGGAACCCGGCGCACGAGCAGTACTTC. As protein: CASSEQGNPAHEQYF.

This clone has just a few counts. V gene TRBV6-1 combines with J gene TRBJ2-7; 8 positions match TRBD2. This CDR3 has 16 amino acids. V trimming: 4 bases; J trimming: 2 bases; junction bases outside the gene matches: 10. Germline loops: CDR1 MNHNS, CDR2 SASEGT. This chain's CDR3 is CASSGSVQRGTYEQYF. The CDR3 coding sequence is TGTGCCAGCAGTGGAAGCGTCCAGCGGGGGACCTACGAGCAGTACTTC.

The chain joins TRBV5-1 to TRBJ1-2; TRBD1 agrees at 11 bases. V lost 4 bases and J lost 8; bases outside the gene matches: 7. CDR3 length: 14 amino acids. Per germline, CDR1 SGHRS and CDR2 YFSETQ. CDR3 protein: CASSPMGQGDGYTF. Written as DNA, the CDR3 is TGCGCCAGCAGCCCCATGGGACAGGGGGACGGCTACACCTTC. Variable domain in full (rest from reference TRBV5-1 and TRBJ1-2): KAGVTQTPRYLIKTRGQQVTLSCSPISGHRSVSWYQQTPGQGLQFLFEYFSETQRNKGNFPGRFSGRQFSNSRSEMNVSTLELGDSALYLCASSPMGQGDGYTFGSGTRLTVV.

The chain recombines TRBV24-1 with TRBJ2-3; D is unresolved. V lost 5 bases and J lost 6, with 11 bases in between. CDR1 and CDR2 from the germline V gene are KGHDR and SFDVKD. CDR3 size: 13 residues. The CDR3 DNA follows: TGTGCCACCAGTGGCGAGTGGGCCGATACGCAGTATTTT. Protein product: CATSGEWADTQYF.

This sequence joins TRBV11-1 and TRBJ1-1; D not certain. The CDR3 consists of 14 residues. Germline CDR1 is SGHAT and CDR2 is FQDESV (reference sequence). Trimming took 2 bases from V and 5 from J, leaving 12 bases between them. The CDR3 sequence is CASSLNRQRTEAFF. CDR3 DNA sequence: TGTGCCAGCAGCTTAAATCGGCAGCGGACTGAAGCTTTCTTT.

The CDR3 spells CASSQAYRQGTSGGNTIYF. CDR3 bases: TGTGCCAGCAGCCAAGCCTACCGACAGGGGACCTCGGGAGGAAACACCATATATTTT. This rearrangement joins TRBV14 to TRBJ1-3; 8 bases match TRBD1. Germline V CDR1 and CDR2: SGHDN, FVKESK. This CDR3 is built from 19 residues. Losses at the gene ends were 1 base for V and 4 bases for J; bases not matched to a gene: 15.

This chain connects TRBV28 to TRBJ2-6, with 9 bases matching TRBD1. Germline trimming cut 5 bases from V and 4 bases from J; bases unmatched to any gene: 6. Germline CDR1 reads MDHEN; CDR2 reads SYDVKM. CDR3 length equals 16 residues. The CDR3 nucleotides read TGTGCCAGCAGTACTTGGACAGGGGCCGGGGCCAACGTCCTGACTTTC. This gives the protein CASSTWTGAGANVLTF.

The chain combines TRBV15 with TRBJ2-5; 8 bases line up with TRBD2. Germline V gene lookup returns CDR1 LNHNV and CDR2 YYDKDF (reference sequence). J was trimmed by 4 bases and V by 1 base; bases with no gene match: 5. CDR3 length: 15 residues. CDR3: CATSRGASGSETQYF. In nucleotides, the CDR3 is TGTGCCACCAGCAGAGGGGCTAGCGGGTCAGAGACCCAGTACTTC.